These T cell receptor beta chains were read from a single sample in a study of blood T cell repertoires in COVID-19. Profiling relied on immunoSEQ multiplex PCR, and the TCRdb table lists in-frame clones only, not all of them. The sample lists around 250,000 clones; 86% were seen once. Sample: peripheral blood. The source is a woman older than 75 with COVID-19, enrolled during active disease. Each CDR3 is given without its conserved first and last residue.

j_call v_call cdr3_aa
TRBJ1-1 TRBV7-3 ASSLDSGGTEAF
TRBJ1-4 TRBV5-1 ASSDGGNEKLF
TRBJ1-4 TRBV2 ASSETGREKLF
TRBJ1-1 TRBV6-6 ASSYSPPGYF
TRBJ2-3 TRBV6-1 ASSEGERGGWTDTQY
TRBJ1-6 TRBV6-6 ASSTTLRRVNSPLH
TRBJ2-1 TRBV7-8 ASSGTSGGYEQF
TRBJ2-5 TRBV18 ASSPGTSGAETQY
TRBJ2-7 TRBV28 ASSSRVYEQY
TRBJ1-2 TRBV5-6 ASSYNDRAHAKRDGYT
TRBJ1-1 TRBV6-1 ASSEDGEAF
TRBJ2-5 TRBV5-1 ASSYQGGVDSLGTQY
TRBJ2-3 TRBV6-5 ASSPPGPGGDTQY
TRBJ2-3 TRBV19 ASSTADTQY
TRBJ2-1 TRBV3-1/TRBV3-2 ASRAGLQSQF
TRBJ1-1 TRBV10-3 ATQVENTEAF
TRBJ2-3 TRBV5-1 ASSLRTSTDTQY
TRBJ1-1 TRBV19 ASSRGGLGDTEAF
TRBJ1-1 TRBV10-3 AISDWGGETEAF
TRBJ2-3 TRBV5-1 ASSLGLEADTQY
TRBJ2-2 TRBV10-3 AIRPGRTGELF
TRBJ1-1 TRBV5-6 ASSFGQGGKAF
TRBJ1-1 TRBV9 ASSLRGRAEAF
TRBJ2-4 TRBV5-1 ASSLGQRGSLAKNIQY
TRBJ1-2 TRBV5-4 ASSLPGIYGYT
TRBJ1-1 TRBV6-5 ASSLVRANTEAF
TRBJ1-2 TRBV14 ASSQGHWDGYT
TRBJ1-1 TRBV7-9 ASSRALMNTEAF
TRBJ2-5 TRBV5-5 ASSLERSRLD
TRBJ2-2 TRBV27 ASALLAGDGELF
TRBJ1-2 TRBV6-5 AESSNYGYT
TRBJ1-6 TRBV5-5 ASSFGPGQGNSPLH
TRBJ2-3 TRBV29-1 SLLEGGTDTQY
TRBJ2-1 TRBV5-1 ASSLDTSGVYEQF
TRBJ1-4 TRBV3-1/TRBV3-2 ASSARPRAGNNEKLF
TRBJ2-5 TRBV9 ASSPSLGSGGAVETQY
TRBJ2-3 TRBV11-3 ASSLGLAGGPTDTQY
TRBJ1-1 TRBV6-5 ASTPSFSRTEAF
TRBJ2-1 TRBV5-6 ASSLAGLYNEQF
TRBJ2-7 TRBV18 ASSPPMTSYEQY
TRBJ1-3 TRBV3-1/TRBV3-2 ASSRRGNRNTIY